This T cell receptor (beta chain) was observed in a study of blood T cell repertoires in COVID-19. Only in-frame clones appear in the TCRdb table, and some are missing; sequencing was by immunoSEQ multiplex PCR. The sample yields 210,000 or so clones, roughly nine tenths seen once. Germline values: CDR1 SGHTA, CDR2 FQGTGA. This CDR3 has 13 amino acids. V was pared by 5 bases and J by 3 bases, with 9 bases between. The receptor comes from a woman between 50 and 59 years old with acute or convalescent COVID-19. This sequence joins TRBV7-3 and TRBJ2-3; D may be TRBD2 (6 bases). Sequencing input: peripheral blood. CDR3 nucleotides: TGTGCCAGCAGCGCCCGGGAGACAGATACGCAGTATTTT. Its translation: CASSARETDTQYF.